Sequencing of this T cell receptor beta chain was carried out in a study of blood T cell repertoires in COVID-19. About the study: Specimens from acute and convalescent COVID-19 originated in the United States, Italy and Spain. PBMCs, B-cell-depleted T cells, or T cells provided the cDNA or gDNA that made up the material.

Authors' processing steps: Amplified reference gene primers provided the basis for estimating nucleated cell counts. TCRdb keeps only in-frame clones here, not all; method: immunoSEQ multiplex PCR. V and J calls and clone size are copied from that table; D and trimming were computed from the DNA. The table lists roughly 300,000 clones, approximately 89% of them singletons. CDR3 length: 13 amino acids. The germline CDR1 and CDR2 sequences are MNHEY and SVGAGI. This sequence was found in a woman aged 45-59 years who had recovered from COVID-19. The sample taken for sequencing was peripheral blood. The chain joins TRBV6-5 to TRBJ2-2; 8 bases match TRBD2. CDR3 in amino acids: CAVEREYTGELFF. The CDR3 DNA is TGTGCGGTAGAGCGGGAGTACACCGGGGAGCTGTTTTTT.